This T cell receptor (beta chain) was captured by sequencing in a study of blood T cell repertoires in COVID-19. The method was immunoSEQ multiplex PCR; TCRdb's version includes in-frame clones alone and lacks a portion of them. This table has roughly 430,000 clones, approximately 91% appearing once. The V segment lost 5 bases and the J segment 6 bases; nucleotides outside the gene matches: 6. This CDR3 is built from 14 residues. The germline gives CDR1 MNHEY, CDR2 SMNVEV (reference sequence). Donors were grouped by their self-reported clinical history. Exposed enrollees had met someone with a PCR-confirmed or clinician-diagnosed COVID-19 case at some point within the 2 weeks before study entry.

This receptor was taken from a young woman who had been exposed to COVID-19. Sequenced: PBMCs or T cells enriched from blood (not recorded which). V and J are TRBV27 and TRBJ2-7, with 11 bases matching TRBD2. In DNA, the CDR3 is TGTGCCAGCAGTAAGGGACTAGCGGATACCGAGCAGTACTTC. Translation: CASSKGLADTEQYF.